This record concerns one T cell receptor beta chain sequence. Its antigen remains unidentified. Germline V CDR1 and CDR2: MDHEN, SYDVKM. This CDR3 is built from 17 residues. Deletions cut 3 bases from V and 3 bases from J, with 18 bases between. Library preparation for TCR beta used quantitative 5'-RACE with molecular barcodes. MiXCR was run by TCRdb on the 5' RACE reads, yielding one entry per CDR3 protein. The table lists 800,000 to 900,000 distinct CDR3 sequences, 10% to 15% of them singletons, with more than 0.5% in the top ten. The data were obtained in a study of CD8 T cells in ankylosing spondylitis. Overall study results and limits: Clones tied to disease were said to be significantly enriched in matched ankylosing spondylitis synovial fluid. A TCR beta motif of several highly homologous variants seemed to mark ankylosing spondylitis blood. Prior work had noted some motif variants in reactive arthritis blood and synovial fluid.

Source material: blood, either unsorted or a sorted T cell fraction (not recorded which). The sequence was collected from a male donor with ankylosing spondylitis. This chain uses TRBV28 with TRBJ1-5; TRBD1 is a possible D gene (5 bases). The DNA for the CDR3 is TGTGCCAGCAGTTTTGGGGCAGCTAAGCCTATCAATCAGCCCCAGCATTTT. The encoded protein is CASSFGAAKPINQPQHF.